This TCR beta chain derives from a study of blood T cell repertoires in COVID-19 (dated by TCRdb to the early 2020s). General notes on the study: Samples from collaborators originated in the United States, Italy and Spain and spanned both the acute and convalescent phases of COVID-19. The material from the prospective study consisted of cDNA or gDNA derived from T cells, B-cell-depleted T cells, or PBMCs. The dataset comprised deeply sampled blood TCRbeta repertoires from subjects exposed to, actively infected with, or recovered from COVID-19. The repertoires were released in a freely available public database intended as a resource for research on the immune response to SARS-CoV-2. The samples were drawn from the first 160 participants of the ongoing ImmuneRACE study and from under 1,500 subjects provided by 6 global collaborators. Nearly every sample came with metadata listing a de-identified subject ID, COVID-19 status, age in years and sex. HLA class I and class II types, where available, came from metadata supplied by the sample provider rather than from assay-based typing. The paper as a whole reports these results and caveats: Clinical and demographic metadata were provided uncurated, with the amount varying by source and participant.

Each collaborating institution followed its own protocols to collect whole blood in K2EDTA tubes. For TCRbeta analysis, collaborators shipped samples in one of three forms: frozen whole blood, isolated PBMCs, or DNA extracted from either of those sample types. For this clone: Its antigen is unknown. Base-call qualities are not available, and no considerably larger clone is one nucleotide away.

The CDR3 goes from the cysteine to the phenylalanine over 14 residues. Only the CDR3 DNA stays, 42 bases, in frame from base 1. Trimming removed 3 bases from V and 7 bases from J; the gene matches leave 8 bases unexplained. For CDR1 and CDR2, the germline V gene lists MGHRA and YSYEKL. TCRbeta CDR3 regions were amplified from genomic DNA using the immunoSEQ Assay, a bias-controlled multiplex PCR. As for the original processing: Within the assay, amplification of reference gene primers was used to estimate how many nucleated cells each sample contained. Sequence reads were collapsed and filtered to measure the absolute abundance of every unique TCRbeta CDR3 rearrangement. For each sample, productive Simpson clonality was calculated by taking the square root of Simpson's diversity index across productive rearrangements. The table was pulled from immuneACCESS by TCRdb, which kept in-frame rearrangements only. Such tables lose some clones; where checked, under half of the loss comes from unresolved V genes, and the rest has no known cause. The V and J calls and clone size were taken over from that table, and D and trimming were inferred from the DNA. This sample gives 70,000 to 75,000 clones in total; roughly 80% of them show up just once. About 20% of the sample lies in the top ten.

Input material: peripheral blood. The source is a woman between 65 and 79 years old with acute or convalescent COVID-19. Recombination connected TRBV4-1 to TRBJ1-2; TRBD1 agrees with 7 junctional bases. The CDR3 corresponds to CASSQGQLTLGYTF. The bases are TGCGCCAGCAGCCAGGGACAGCTAACCCTTGGCTACACCTTC.